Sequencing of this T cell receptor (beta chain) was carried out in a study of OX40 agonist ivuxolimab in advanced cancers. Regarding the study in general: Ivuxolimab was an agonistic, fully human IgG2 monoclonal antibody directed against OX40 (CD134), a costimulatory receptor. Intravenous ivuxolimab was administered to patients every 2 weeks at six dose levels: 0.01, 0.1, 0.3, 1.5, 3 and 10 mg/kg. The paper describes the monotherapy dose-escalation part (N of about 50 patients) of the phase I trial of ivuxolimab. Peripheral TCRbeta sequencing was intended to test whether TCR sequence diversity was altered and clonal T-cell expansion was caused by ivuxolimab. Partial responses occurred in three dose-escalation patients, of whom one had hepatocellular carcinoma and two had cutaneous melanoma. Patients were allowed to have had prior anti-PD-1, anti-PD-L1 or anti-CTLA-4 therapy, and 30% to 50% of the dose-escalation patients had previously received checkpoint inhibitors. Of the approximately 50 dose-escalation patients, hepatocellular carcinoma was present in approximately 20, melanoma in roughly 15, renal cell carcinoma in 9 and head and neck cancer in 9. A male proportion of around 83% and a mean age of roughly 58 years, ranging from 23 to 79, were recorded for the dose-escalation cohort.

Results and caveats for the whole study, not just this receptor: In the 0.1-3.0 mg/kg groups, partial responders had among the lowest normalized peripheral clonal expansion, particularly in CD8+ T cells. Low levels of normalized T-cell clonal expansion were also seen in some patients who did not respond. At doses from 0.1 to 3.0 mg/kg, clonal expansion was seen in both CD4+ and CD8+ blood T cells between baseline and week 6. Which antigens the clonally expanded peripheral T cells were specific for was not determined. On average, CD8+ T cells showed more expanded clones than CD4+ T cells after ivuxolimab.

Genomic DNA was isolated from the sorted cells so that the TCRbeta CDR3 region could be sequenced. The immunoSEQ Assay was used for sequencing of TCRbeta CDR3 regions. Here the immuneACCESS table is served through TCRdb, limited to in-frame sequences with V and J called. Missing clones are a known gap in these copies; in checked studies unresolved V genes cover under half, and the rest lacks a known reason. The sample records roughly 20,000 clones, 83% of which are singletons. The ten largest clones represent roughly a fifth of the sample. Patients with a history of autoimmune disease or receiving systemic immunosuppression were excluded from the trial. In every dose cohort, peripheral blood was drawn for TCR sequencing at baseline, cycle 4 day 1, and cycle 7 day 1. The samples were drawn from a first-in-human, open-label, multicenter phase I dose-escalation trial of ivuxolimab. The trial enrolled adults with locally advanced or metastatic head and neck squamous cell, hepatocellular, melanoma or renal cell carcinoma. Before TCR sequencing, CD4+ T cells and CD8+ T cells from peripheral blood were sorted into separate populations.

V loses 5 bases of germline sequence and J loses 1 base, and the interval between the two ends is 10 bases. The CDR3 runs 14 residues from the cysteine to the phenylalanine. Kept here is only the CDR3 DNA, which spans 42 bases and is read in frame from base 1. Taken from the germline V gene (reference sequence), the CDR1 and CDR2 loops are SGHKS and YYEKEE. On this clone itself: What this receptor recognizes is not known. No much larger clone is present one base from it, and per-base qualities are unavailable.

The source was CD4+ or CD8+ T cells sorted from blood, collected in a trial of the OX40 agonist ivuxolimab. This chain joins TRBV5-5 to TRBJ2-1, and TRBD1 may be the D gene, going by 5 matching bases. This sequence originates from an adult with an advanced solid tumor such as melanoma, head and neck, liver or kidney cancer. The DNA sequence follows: TGTGCCAGCAGGCTTAGGGGTTCCTACAATGAGCAGTTCTTC. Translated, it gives CASRLRGSYNEQFF. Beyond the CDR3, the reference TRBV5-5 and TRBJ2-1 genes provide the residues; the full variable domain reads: DAGVTQSPTHLIKTRGQQVTLRCSPISGHKSVSWYQQVLGQGPQFIFQYYEKEERGRGNFPDRFSARQFPNYSSELNVNALLLGDSALYLCASRLRGSYNEQFFGPGTRLTVL.